Below, one T cell receptor beta chain is given with its context. What it recognizes is unknown. MiXCR, run by TCRdb on the RT-PCR reads, gives a single entry per CDR3 protein. Of hundreds of thousands of distinct CDR3 sequences in the sample, approximately 16% were seen once. Trimming removed 4 bases from V and 6 bases from J; junction bases left unmatched: 11. Germline CDR1 and CDR2: DFQATT and SNEGSKA (reference sequence). There are 15 residues in the CDR3. The entry originates in a study of response to subunit inactivated influenza vaccine. Study results and caveats: That few new T cells are recruited by each seasonal influenza vaccination was the authors' suggestion.

The sequences come from CD4+ T cells sorted from PBMCs, collected around 25 months after vaccination. V and J are TRBV20-1 and TRBJ1-4; 7 nucleotides match TRBD1. The TCR comes from a man aged 45 to 75 who received an inactivated influenza vaccine. CDR3 bases: TGCAGTGCTATCGACCCCACAGGGGTTGATGAAAAACTGTTTTTT. Protein sequence: CSAIDPTGVDEKLFF.